The sequence of this T cell receptor (beta chain) was determined in a study of T cell responses to AZD1222 COVID-19 vaccine. General study findings and limits: Targets within unmutated variant regions were reportedly found for nearly half of spike-specific TCRs. Only after the peak T cell response were repertoires sampled. Females made up more of the donors, who were largely white British, and clonal diversity may have come out too low.

Using immunoSEQ multiplex PCR, the repertoire was profiled, and TCRdb retains in-frame clones only, with some absent. The sample contains 120,000 to 150,000 clones, more than 75% of which appear only once. Notes on this clone: Its antigen is not identified.

From germline, CDR1 is MGHRA and CDR2 YSYEKL. CDR3 length: 13 residues. V dropped 3 bases and J dropped 7 bases, with 9 bases sitting between them. The receptor comes from an adult in good health. The source material was peripheral blood, sampled on day 0 of MenACWY control vaccination. This rearrangement joins TRBV4-1 to TRBJ2-2; D ambiguous. The CDR3 coding sequence is TGCGCCAGCAGCCACGGTATAAACGGGGAGCTGTTTTTT. This sequence encodes CASSHGINGELFF.